This TCR beta chain came from a study of control samples from healthy donors and cancer patients. This clone has a handful of counts. Profiled with immunoSEQ multiplex PCR; TCRdb holds only in-frame clones, not every one. The table records 110,000 to 150,000 clones, around 90% of them present only once. The CDR3 spans 16 residues. The germline V gene encodes CDR1 MNHEY and CDR2 SMNVEV (reference sequence). Trimming cost V 7 bases and J 7 bases; bases outside gene matches: 11. The specimen was blood. The rearrangement uses TRBV27 and TRBJ2-2; 11 nucleotides align to TRBD2. The sequence was obtained from a man aged 18 to 30 in good health. CDR3 sequence: CASTYTSGGWNGELFF. As DNA, the CDR3 is TGTGCCAGCACCTACACTAGCGGGGGATGGAACGGGGAGCTGTTTTTT.